The rows below give T cell receptor beta chains drawn from one sample of a study of blood T cell repertoires in COVID-19. TCRdb's table, derived via immunoSEQ multiplex PCR, lists solely in-frame clones and lacks some. The data hold approximately 440,000 clones, with around 88% observed a single time. Sequences were obtained from peripheral blood. Receptor source: a woman in her forties or fifties with COVID-19, enrolled during active disease. Both conserved end residues are part of each CDR3. Fields, in order: clone size, D gene, J gene, V gene, CDR3 length, CDR3 protein, CDR3 DNA. D genes are given only for firm matches. Not all rows give a size; the values are once, few, many and, for expanded clones, a class.

.,.,TRBJ1-2,TRBV5-5,15,CASSHDQGNSYGYTF,TGTGCCAGCAGCCACGACCAGGGGAATTCCTATGGCTACACCTTC
.,TRBD1,TRBJ2-3,TRBV2,14,CASYRQGRRAAQYF,TGTGCCAGTTATCGACAGGGCCGAAGGGCCGCGCAGTATTTT
once,.,TRBJ1-2,TRBV6-5,13,CASRLGANYGYTF,TGTGCCAGCAGGTTGGGCGCTAACTATGGCTACACCTTC
.,.,TRBJ2-2,TRBV27,12,CASSFVTGELFF,TGTGCCAGCAGTTTCGTCACCGGGGAGCTGTTTTTT
.,.,TRBJ1-2,TRBV5-1,14,CASSWEGVVQGYTF,TGCGCCAGCAGTTGGGAAGGGGTTGTGCAGGGCTACACCTTC
.,TRBD1,TRBJ1-4,TRBV18,14,CASSLQGSEEKLFF,TGTGCCAGCTCACTACAGGGGTCGGAAGAAAAACTGTTTTTT
.,TRBD1,TRBJ2-2,TRBV5-1,15,CASRKDRGRTGELFF,TGCGCCAGCAGAAAGGACAGGGGAAGAACCGGGGAGCTGTTTTTT
.,TRBD2,TRBJ2-5,TRBV5-6,15,CASSLGPGGRETQYF,TGTGCCAGCAGCTTGGGACCGGGGGGGCGAGAGACCCAGTACTTC
.,TRBD1,TRBJ1-1,TRBV5-1,16,CASSPKSDRGRTEAFF,TGCGCCAGCAGCCCCAAGTCGGACAGGGGAAGGACTGAAGCTTTCTTT
once,.,TRBJ1-6,TRBV27,18,CASSSPLSLPLNNSPLHF,TGTGCCAGCAGTTCCCCACTGAGTCTCCCTTTAAATAATTCACCCCTCCACTTT
.,TRBD2,TRBJ2-1,TRBV9,19,CASSPQYSGGTNTYNEQFF,TGTGCCAGCAGCCCCCAATATAGCGGGGGGACCAATACCTACAATGAGCAGTTCTTC
.,TRBD2,TRBJ2-5,TRBV3-1/TRBV3-2,13,CASSPRLAETQYF,TGTGCCAGCAGCCCCCGACTAGCAGAGACCCAGTACTTC
.,.,TRBJ2-7,TRBV2,12,CASGGAAYEQYF,TGTGCCAGTGGAGGAGCAGCCTACGAGCAGTACTTC
.,.,TRBJ1-2,TRBV6-5,15,CASARGMGRDYGYTF,TGTGCCAGCGCACGAGGGATGGGGAGGGACTATGGCTACACCTTC
.,TRBD1,TRBJ2-6,TRBV6-1,15,CASSATGAGANVLTF,TGTGCCAGCAGCGCTACAGGGGCTGGGGCCAACGTCCTGACTTTC
few,.,TRBJ1-3,TRBV2,16,CASSRDGGGTGNTIYF,TGTGCCAGCAGTAGGGACGGTGGGGGCACTGGAAACACCATATATTTT
.,.,TRBJ2-2,TRBV2,13,CASSVPGGGELFF,TGTGCCAGCAGTGTCCCCGGGGGCGGGGAGCTGTTTTTT
.,TRBD1,TRBJ1-2,TRBV18,14,CASSPTGQGASTTF,TGTGCCAGCTCACCAACCGGACAGGGCGCCTCTACAACCTTC
.,TRBD2,TRBJ2-5,TRBV9,15,CASSVEGLAVETQYF,TGTGCCAGCAGCGTAGAAGGACTAGCAGTGGAGACCCAGTACTTC
.,TRBD1,TRBJ1-1,TRBV28,17,CASSPPGTGVMNTEAFF,TGTGCCAGCAGCCCACCGGGCACAGGGGTTATGAACACTGAAGCTTTCTTT
.,.,TRBJ1-1,TRBV11-3,14,CASSRTGQDTEAFF,TGTGCCAGCAGCCGTACGGGACAAGACACTGAAGCTTTCTTT
.,TRBD1,TRBJ2-7,TRBV10-3,13,CATLGQGNYEQYF,TGTGCCACCCTCGGACAGGGGAATTACGAGCAGTACTTC
.,.,TRBJ1-6,TRBV28,14,CASSVDSSNSPLHF,TGTGCCAGCAGTGTGGACAGCAGTAATTCACCCCTCCACTTT
.,.,TRBJ2-2,TRBV12-3/TRBV12-4,12,CASTQGSGELFF,TGTGCCAGCACCCAGGGTTCCGGGGAGCTGTTTTTT
.,.,TRBJ2-7,TRBV13,15,CASSSGLLSSYEQYF,TGTGCCAGCAGCTCCGGACTCCTCTCCTCCTACGAGCAGTACTTC
.,.,TRBJ1-2,TRBV30,13,CAGGAGVTIGYTF,TGTGCCGGAGGCGCAGGGGTAACTATCGGCTACACCTTC
.,.,TRBJ2-7,TRBV5-1,15,CASSLGRGKAYEQYF,TGCGCCAGCAGCTTGGGCAGGGGTAAGGCTTACGAGCAGTACTTC
.,.,TRBJ2-1,TRBV18,14,CASSPNRNYNEQFF,TGTGCCAGCTCCCCTAACAGGAATTACAATGAGCAGTTCTTC
.,TRBD1,TRBJ1-6,TRBV9,15,CASSVGGQPNSPLHF,TGTGCCAGCAGCGTAGGGGGACAGCCAAATTCACCCCTCCACTTT
.,TRBD1,TRBJ2-3,TRBV19,16,CASSSSTGIIEDTQYF,TGTGCCAGTAGTTCCTCGACAGGGATTATAGAAGATACGCAGTATTTT
.,.,TRBJ2-6,TRBV5-1,16,CASSLAMGAGANVLTF,TGCGCCAGCAGCTTGGCCATGGGGGCAGGGGCCAACGTCCTGACTTTC
once,TRBD1,TRBJ1-6,TRBV10-3,14,CAISEGQGRSPLHF,TGTGCCATCAGTGAGGGACAGGGTAGATCACCCCTCCACTTT
.,TRBD1,TRBJ1-1,TRBV9,14,CASSLGTGSTEAFF,TGTGCCAGCAGCCTAGGGACAGGGAGCACTGAAGCTTTCTTT
.,TRBD1,TRBJ1-2,TRBV6-5,13,CASSLTGDGGYTF,TGTGCCAGCAGCCTCACAGGGGATGGTGGCTACACCTTC
.,TRBD2,TRBJ2-7,TRBV6-1,16,CASSGLETSGTYEQYF,TGTGCCAGCAGTGGCCTCGAGACTAGCGGAACCTACGAGCAGTACTTC
.,.,TRBJ2-5,TRBV28,15,CASSQSLGLQETQYF,TGTGCCAGCAGCCAGAGCCTGGGACTCCAAGAGACCCAGTACTTC
.,.,TRBJ1-6,TRBV4-1,17,CASSQARGTHAVSPLHF,TGCGCCAGCAGCCAAGCACGGGGGACGCACGCCGTTTCACCCCTCCACTTT
.,.,TRBJ2-3,TRBV28,13,CASRQNLADTQYF,TGTGCCAGCAGACAGAATCTCGCAGATACGCAGTATTTT
.,.,TRBJ2-7,TRBV10-3,14,CATRSGQSGYEQYF,TGTGCCACCCGGTCTGGACAATCAGGCTACGAGCAGTACTTC
.,TRBD2,TRBJ2-4,TRBV12-5,16,CASGLPGGEGKNIQYF,TGTGCTAGTGGTTTGCCGGGGGGGGAGGGTAAAAACATTCAGTACTTC
.,.,TRBJ1-2,TRBV30,13,CAWTHSLTYGYTF,TGTGCCTGGACTCACAGCTTGACCTATGGCTACACCTTC
.,.,TRBJ2-5,TRBV5-4,15,CASSSGGRDGETQYF,TGTGCCAGCAGCTCGGGGGGCAGGGACGGGGAGACCCAGTACTTC
few,.,TRBJ2-7,TRBV7-9,16,CASSLGAGAYSYEQYF,TGTGCCAGCAGCTTAGGGGCAGGGGCCTACTCCTACGAGCAGTACTTC
.,.,TRBJ1-2,TRBV6-5,14,CASRPPGEGYGYTF,TGTGCCAGCAGGCCTCCGGGGGAGGGCTATGGCTACACCTTC
.,.,TRBJ2-7,TRBV5-4,15,CASSTRQGGLYEQYF,TGTGCCAGCAGCACCCGACAGGGAGGCCTCTACGAGCAGTACTTC
.,TRBD2,TRBJ2-7,TRBV11-2,15,CASSFEPGGNYEQYF,TGTGCCAGCAGCTTCGAACCGGGAGGGAACTACGAGCAGTACTTC
.,TRBD1,TRBJ1-2,TRBV6-6,14,CASSPGQELYGYTF,TGTGCCAGCAGTCCCGGACAGGAGCTCTATGGCTACACCTTC
.,TRBD2,TRBJ2-3,TRBV7-9,16,CASSLGTSGFTDTQYF,TGTGCCAGCAGCCTGGGGACTAGCGGTTTCACAGATACGCAGTATTTT
.,.,TRBJ1-1,TRBV6-6,13,CASSYFPGTQAFF,TGTGCCAGCAGTTACTTCCCCGGGACTCAAGCTTTCTTT
.,.,TRBJ2-6,TRBV11-2,15,CASSLSGLGANVLTF,TGTGCCAGCAGCTTATCAGGGCTCGGGGCCAACGTCCTGACTTTC
.,TRBD1,TRBJ1-2,TRBV24-1,13,CATSDPGTGDITF,TGTGCCACCAGTGACCCCGGGACAGGGGACATCACCTTC
.,.,TRBJ2-1,TRBV24-1,13,CATSDLQGREQFF,TGTGCCACCAGTGATTTGCAGGGCCGGGAGCAGTTCTTC
.,.,TRBJ2-2,TRBV7-8,15,CASSEAGVNTGELFF,TGTGCCAGCAGCGAGGCAGGGGTTAACACCGGGGAGCTGTTTTTT
.,TRBD1,TRBJ1-2,TRBV5-1,16,CASSFPTGGSDYGYTF,TGCGCCAGCAGCTTCCCTACAGGGGGCAGTGACTATGGCTACACCTTC